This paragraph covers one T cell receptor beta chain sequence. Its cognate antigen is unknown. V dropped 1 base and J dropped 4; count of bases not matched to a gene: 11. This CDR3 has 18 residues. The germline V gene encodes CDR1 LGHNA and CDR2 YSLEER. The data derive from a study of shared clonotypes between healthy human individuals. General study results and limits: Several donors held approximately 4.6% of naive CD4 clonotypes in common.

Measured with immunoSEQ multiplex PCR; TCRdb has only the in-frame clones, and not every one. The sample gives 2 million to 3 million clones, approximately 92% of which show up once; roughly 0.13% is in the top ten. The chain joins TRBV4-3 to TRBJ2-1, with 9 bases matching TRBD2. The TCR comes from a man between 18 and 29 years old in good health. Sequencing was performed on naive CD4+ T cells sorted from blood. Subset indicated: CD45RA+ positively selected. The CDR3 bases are TGCGCCAGCAGCCAAGCCCCAGAGGGGACTAGCAGATACAATGAGCAGTTCTTC. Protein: CASSQAPEGTSRYNEQFF.